The clone carrying this T cell receptor (beta chain) turned up a few times. Its specificity is unknown. The source of the sample is a study of T cell repertoires in cytomegalovirus infection. Each CDR3 protein gets one entry after TCRdb re-called the reads with MiXCR. The sample has hundreds of thousands of distinct CDR3 sequences; 17% are singletons. The CDR3 extends over 16 amino acids. Losses at the gene ends were 5 bases for V and 3 bases for J; bases not matched to a gene: 9. Study observations and caveats: The cumulative frequency of public TCR beta families identified carriers of CMV plus the relevant HLA.

The receptor was derived from a human donor in good health (CMV status not recorded). Some clones in this sample may be carry-over from other donors' samples. The chain has TRBV12-3 or TRBV12-4 and TRBJ1-3; 8 positions agree with TRBD1. Sequenced: PBMCs. CDR3: CASSEQTGGYGNTIYF. DNA for the CDR3: TGTGCCAGCAGTGAACAAACAGGGGGTTATGGAAACACCATATATTTT.